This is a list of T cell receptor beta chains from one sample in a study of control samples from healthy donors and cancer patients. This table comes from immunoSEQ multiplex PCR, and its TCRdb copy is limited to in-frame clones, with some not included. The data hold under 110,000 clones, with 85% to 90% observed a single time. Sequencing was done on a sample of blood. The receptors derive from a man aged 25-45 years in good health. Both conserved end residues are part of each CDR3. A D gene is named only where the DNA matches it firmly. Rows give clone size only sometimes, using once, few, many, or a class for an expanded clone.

CDR3 protein: CASSSSYDEKLFF
CDR3 DNA: TGTGCCAGCAGTTCCTCCTACGATGAAAAACTGTTTTTT
D gene: -
clone size: -
V gene: TRBV28
CDR3 length: 13
J gene: TRBJ1-4

CDR3 protein: CATSDTGQGDYGYTF
CDR3 DNA: TGTGCCACCAGTGACACGGGACAGGGAGACTATGGCTACACCTTC
D gene: TRBD1
clone size: -
V gene: TRBV24-1
CDR3 length: 15
J gene: TRBJ1-2

CDR3 protein: CASSLSGPPGIGNTIYF
CDR3 DNA: TGTGCCAGCAGTTTATCGGGGCCCCCCGGGATTGGAAACACCATATATTTT
D gene: -
clone size: -
V gene: TRBV27
CDR3 length: 17
J gene: TRBJ1-3

CDR3 protein: CASRPLYLKGTGGEVETQYF
CDR3 DNA: TGCGCCAGCAGGCCCCTATACTTAAAGGGGACAGGGGGCGAGGTAGAGACCCAGTACTTC
D gene: TRBD1
clone size: few
V gene: TRBV4-1
CDR3 length: 20
J gene: TRBJ2-5

CDR3 protein: CASSLSTDEQFF
CDR3 DNA: TGTGCCAGCAGTTTATCTACCGATGAGCAGTTCTTC
D gene: -
clone size: -
V gene: TRBV28
CDR3 length: 12
J gene: TRBJ2-1

CDR3 protein: CASSLSPGWNTGELFF
CDR3 DNA: TGTGCCAGCAGCTTATCGCCAGGGTGGAACACCGGGGAGCTGTTTTTT
D gene: -
clone size: few
V gene: TRBV13
CDR3 length: 16
J gene: TRBJ2-2

CDR3 protein: CASSREGQGGLSGNTIYF
CDR3 DNA: TGTGCCAGTAGTCGCGAGGGACAGGGGGGTCTCTCTGGAAACACCATATATTTT
D gene: TRBD1
clone size: -
V gene: TRBV19
CDR3 length: 18
J gene: TRBJ1-3

CDR3 protein: CASSLGTVSYEQYF
CDR3 DNA: TGTGCCAGCAGTTTGGGGACAGTCTCCTACGAGCAGTACTTC
D gene: TRBD1
clone size: -
V gene: TRBV28
CDR3 length: 14
J gene: TRBJ2-7

CDR3 protein: CASSPRGGGRPYNEQFF
CDR3 DNA: TGTGCCAGCAGTCCCCGGGGGGGCGGGAGACCGTACAATGAGCAGTTCTTC
D gene: TRBD2
clone size: few
V gene: TRBV27
CDR3 length: 17
J gene: TRBJ2-1

CDR3 protein: CASSQKYGVVRELFF
CDR3 DNA: TGCGCCAGCAGCCAAAAATACGGGGTAGTTCGGGAGCTGTTTTTT
D gene: -
clone size: -
V gene: TRBV4-1
CDR3 length: 15
J gene: TRBJ2-2

CDR3 protein: CASSRTGTKDTQYF
CDR3 DNA: TGTGCCAGCAGTAGAACCGGGACAAAGGATACGCAGTATTTT
D gene: -
clone size: once
V gene: TRBV6-4
CDR3 length: 14
J gene: TRBJ2-3

CDR3 protein: CASSYTSGSKDTQYF
CDR3 DNA: TGTGCCAGCAGCTATACTAGCGGTAGTAAAGATACGCAGTATTTT
D gene: TRBD2
clone size: -
V gene: TRBV7-3
CDR3 length: 15
J gene: TRBJ2-3

CDR3 protein: CASSLGYSGEGYTF
CDR3 DNA: TGCGCCAGCAGCTTGGGTTATAGTGGTGAGGGCTACACCTTC
D gene: -
clone size: -
V gene: TRBV5-1
CDR3 length: 14
J gene: TRBJ1-2